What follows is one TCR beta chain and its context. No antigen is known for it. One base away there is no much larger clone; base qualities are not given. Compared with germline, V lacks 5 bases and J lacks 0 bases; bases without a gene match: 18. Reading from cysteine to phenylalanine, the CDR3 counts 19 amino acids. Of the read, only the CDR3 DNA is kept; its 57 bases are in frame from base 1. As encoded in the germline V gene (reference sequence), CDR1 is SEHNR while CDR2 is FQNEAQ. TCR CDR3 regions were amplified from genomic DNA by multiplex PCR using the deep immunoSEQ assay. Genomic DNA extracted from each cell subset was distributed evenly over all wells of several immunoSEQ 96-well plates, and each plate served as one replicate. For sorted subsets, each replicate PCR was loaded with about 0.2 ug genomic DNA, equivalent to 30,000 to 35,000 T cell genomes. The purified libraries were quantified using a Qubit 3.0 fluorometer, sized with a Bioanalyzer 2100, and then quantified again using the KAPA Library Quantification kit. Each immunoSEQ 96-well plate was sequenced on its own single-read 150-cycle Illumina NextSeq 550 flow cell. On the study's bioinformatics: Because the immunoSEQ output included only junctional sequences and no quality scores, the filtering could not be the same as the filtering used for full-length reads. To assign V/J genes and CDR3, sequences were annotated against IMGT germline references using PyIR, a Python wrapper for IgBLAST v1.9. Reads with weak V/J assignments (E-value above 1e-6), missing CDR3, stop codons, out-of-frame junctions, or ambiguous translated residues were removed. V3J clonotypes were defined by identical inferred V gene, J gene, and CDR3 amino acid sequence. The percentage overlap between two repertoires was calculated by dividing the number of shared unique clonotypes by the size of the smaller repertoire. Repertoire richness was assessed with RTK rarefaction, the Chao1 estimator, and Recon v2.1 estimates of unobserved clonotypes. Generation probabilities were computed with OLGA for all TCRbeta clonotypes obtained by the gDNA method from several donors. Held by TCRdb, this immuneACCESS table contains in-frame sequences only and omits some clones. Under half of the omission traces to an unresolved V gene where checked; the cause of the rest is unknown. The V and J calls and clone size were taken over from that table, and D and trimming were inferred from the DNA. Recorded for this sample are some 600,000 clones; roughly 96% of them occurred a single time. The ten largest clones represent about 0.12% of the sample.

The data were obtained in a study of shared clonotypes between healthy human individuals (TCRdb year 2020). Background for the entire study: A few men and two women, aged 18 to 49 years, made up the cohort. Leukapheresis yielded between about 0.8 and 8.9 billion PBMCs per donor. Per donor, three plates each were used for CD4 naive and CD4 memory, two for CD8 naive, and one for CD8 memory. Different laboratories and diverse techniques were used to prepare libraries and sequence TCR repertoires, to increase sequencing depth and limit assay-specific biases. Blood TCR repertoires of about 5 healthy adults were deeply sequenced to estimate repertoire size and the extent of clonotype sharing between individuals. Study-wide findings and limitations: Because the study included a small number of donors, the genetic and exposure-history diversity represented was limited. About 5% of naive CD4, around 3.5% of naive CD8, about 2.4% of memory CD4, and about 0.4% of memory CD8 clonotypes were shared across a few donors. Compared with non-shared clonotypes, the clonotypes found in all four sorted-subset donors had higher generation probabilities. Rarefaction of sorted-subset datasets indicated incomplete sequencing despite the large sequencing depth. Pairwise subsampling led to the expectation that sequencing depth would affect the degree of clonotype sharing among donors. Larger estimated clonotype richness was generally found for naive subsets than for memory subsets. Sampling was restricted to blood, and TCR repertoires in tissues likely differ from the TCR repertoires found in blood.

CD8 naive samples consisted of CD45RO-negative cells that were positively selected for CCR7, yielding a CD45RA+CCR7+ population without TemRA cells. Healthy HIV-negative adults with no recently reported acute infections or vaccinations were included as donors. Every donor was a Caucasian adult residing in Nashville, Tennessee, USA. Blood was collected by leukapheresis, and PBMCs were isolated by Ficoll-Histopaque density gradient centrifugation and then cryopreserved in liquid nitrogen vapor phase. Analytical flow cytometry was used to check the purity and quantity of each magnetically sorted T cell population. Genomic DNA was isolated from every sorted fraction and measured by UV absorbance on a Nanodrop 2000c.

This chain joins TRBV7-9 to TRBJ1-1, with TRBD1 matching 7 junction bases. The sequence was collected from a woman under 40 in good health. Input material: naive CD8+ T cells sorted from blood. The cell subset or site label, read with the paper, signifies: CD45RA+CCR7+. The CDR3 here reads CASSPPPDRAFFMNTEAFF. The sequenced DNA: TGTGCCAGCAGCCCCCCACCAGACAGGGCTTTTTTCATGAACACTGAAGCTTTCTTT.